A selection of T cell receptor beta chains follows, all from one sample in a study of cytomegalovirus exposure and HLA in healthy donors. Produced via immunoSEQ multiplex PCR; TCRdb's table is partial and in-frame only. The repertoire holds about 84,000 clones, with more than 50% as singletons. The sequenced sample consisted of PBMCs. The source of these receptors is a middle-aged woman in good health and CMV-seropositive. Each CDR3 is given with its conserved first and last residue. The D gene is left open where the match is weak. Part of the rows lack a size; the others show once, few, many or a class for expanded clones.

size: once; V: TRBV6-5; J: TRBJ1-1; D: NA; CDR3: CASSFGRPGREAFF; DNA: TGTGCCAGCAGTTTTGGACGCCCAGGGCGTGAAGCTTTCTTT
size: NA; V: TRBV7-9; J: TRBJ1-1; D: NA; CDR3: CASSEHLTNTEAFF; DNA: TGTGCCAGCAGCGAACATTTAACGAACACTGAAGCTTTCTTT
size: NA; V: TRBV6-5; J: TRBJ2-7; D: NA; CDR3: CASTDSYSYEQYF; DNA: TGTGCCAGCACCGATAGCTATAGTTACGAGCAGTACTTC
size: NA; V: TRBV28; J: TRBJ1-5; D: NA; CDR3: CATGGPDPRYQPQHF; DNA: TGTGCCACCGGGGGACCCGACCCCCGATATCAGCCCCAGCATTTT
size: few; V: TRBV5-1; J: TRBJ2-1; D: TRBD2; CDR3: CASSYGTSGGGNEQFF; DNA: TGCGCCAGCAGCTACGGGACTAGCGGGGGAGGTAATGAGCAGTTCTTC
size: NA; V: TRBV10-3; J: TRBJ2-1; D: NA; CDR3: CAISESSIDEQFF; DNA: TGTGCCATCAGTGAGTCGAGTATCGATGAGCAGTTCTTC
size: few; V: TRBV10-3; J: TRBJ2-7; D: TRBD1; CDR3: CAIGTGPLEQYF; DNA: TGTGCCATCGGGACAGGACCCCTCGAGCAGTACTTC
size: NA; V: TRBV28; J: TRBJ2-4; D: NA; CDR3: CASTPGGVQYF; DNA: TGTGCCAGCACCCCTGGAGGGGTCCAGTACTTC
size: NA; V: TRBV7-7; J: TRBJ2-1; D: TRBD2; CDR3: CASSVGTSGYHEQFF; DNA: TGTGCCAGCAGCGTCGGGACTAGCGGGTACCATGAGCAGTTCTTC
size: NA; V: TRBV28; J: TRBJ1-4; D: NA; CDR3: CASSTPRLGTNEKLFF; DNA: TGTGCCAGCAGTACACCACGACTAGGAACTAATGAAAAACTGTTTTTT
size: once; V: TRBV4-3; J: TRBJ1-1; D: NA; CDR3: CASSQVLGGDTEAFF; DNA: TGCGCCAGCAGCCAAGTCTTGGGGGGAGACACTGAAGCTTTCTTT
size: NA; V: TRBV28; J: TRBJ2-1; D: TRBD2; CDR3: CASQFSVSLASGRADNEQFF; DNA: TGTGCCAGTCAGTTTTCGGTGTCGTTGGCCAGCGGGAGGGCCGACAATGAGCAGTTCTTC
size: few; V: TRBV28; J: TRBJ2-3; D: TRBD2; CDR3: CASSSIQPIKTSGRAGMNTQYF; DNA: TGTGCCAGCAGTTCCATACAACCGATTAAAACGAGCGGGAGGGCCGGTATGAATACGCAGTATTTT
size: NA; V: TRBV28; J: TRBJ1-2; D: TRBD1; CDR3: CASYMTGIYGYTF; DNA: TGTGCCAGCTATATGACAGGGATCTATGGCTACACCTTC
size: NA; V: TRBV25-1; J: TRBJ2-1; D: NA; CDR3: CASSDFASYNEQFF; DNA: TGTGCCAGCAGTGATTTTGCTAGCTACAATGAGCAGTTCTTC
size: few; V: TRBV5-6; J: TRBJ1-1; D: NA; CDR3: CASSLDSETGWNTEAFF; DNA: TGTGCCAGCAGCTTGGATTCCGAGACAGGATGGAACACTGAAGCTTTCTTT
size: NA; V: TRBV30; J: TRBJ2-3; D: NA; CDR3: CAWSVSSGRTDTQYF; DNA: TGTGCCTGGAGTGTATCTTCGGGGAGGACAGATACGCAGTATTTT
size: NA; V: TRBV6-6; J: TRBJ2-1; D: TRBD1; CDR3: CASSFTGGYNEQFF; DNA: TGTGCCAGCAGTTTCACAGGGGGCTACAATGAGCAGTTCTTC
size: NA; V: TRBV25-1; J: TRBJ2-7; D: NA; CDR3: CASRQGEPPYEQYF; DNA: TGTGCCAGCAGACAGGGAGAACCACCTTACGAGCAGTACTTC
size: NA; V: TRBV4-3; J: TRBJ2-7; D: NA; CDR3: CASSQELGFEQYF; DNA: TGCGCCAGCAGCCAAGAGCTAGGTTTTGAGCAGTACTTC
size: NA; V: TRBV5-6; J: TRBJ2-1; D: TRBD2; CDR3: CASSLTSGRWEQFF; DNA: TGTGCCAGCAGCCTTACTAGCGGGAGGTGGGAGCAGTTCTTC
size: NA; V: TRBV7-8; J: TRBJ2-1; D: NA; CDR3: CASSLGRQWGLYNEQFF; DNA: TGTGCCAGCAGCTTAGGACGTCAGTGGGGACTTTACAATGAGCAGTTCTTC
size: few; V: TRBV28; J: TRBJ2-7; D: TRBD2; CDR3: CASSITSGRGYEQYF; DNA: TGTGCCAGCAGTATTACTAGCGGGAGAGGCTACGAGCAGTACTTC
size: NA; V: TRBV7-6; J: TRBJ2-7; D: NA; CDR3: CASSPYGSEQYF; DNA: TGTGCCAGCAGCCCATATGGCTCCGAGCAGTACTTC
size: NA; V: TRBV28; J: TRBJ1-4; D: TRBD1; CDR3: CASSFAGQGPEKLFF; DNA: TGTGCCAGCAGTTTCGCGGGACAGGGTCCTGAAAAACTGTTTTTT
size: NA; V: TRBV28; J: TRBJ2-3; D: TRBD1; CDR3: CASSPSRGRTDTQYF; DNA: TGTGCCAGCAGTCCCTCTAGGGGGCGAACAGATACGCAGTATTTT
size: NA; V: TRBV27; J: TRBJ1-1; D: TRBD1; CDR3: CASSFWPGGTEAFF; DNA: TGTGCCAGCAGTTTTTGGCCAGGGGGCACTGAAGCTTTCTTT
size: NA; V: TRBV18; J: TRBJ2-7; D: NA; CDR3: CASSPGASADEQYF; DNA: TGTGCCAGCTCACCAGGGGCTAGCGCCGACGAGCAGTACTTC
size: NA; V: TRBV28; J: TRBJ2-2; D: NA; CDR3: CASRFGSVNTGELFF; DNA: TGTGCCAGCAGATTCGGGAGCGTGAACACCGGGGAGCTGTTTTTT
size: NA; V: TRBV11-2; J: TRBJ1-1; D: NA; CDR3: CASSLSAVYTEAFF; DNA: TGTGCCAGCAGCTTAAGCGCGGTCTACACTGAAGCTTTCTTT
size: few; V: TRBV11-1; J: TRBJ2-7; D: NA; CDR3: CASSGPPGPYEQYF; DNA: TGTGCCAGCAGCGGGCCCCCAGGCCCCTACGAGCAGTACTTC
size: NA; V: TRBV30; J: TRBJ2-1; D: TRBD2; CDR3: CAWSTASGSTGEQFF; DNA: TGTGCCTGGAGTACGGCTAGCGGGAGTACTGGGGAGCAGTTCTTC
size: NA; V: TRBV7-9; J: TRBJ1-4; D: NA; CDR3: CASSPRGTGEKLFF; DNA: TGTGCCAGCAGCCCCCGGGGGACGGGTGAAAAACTGTTTTTT
size: once; V: TRBV4-3; J: TRBJ2-7; D: NA; CDR3: CASSQEAADSYEQYF; DNA: TGCGCCAGCAGCCAAGAGGCAGCGGACTCCTACGAGCAGTACTTC
size: NA; V: TRBV9; J: TRBJ1-1; D: TRBD1; CDR3: CASSEEQGRNTEAFF; DNA: TGTGCCAGCAGCGAGGAACAGGGGAGGAACACTGAAGCTTTCTTT
size: few; V: TRBV4-2; J: TRBJ2-2; D: NA; CDR3: CASSQDFPGGARELFF; DNA: TGTGCCAGCAGCCAAGATTTTCCCGGTGGAGCTAGGGAGCTGTTTTTT
size: NA; V: TRBV4-3; J: TRBJ1-4; D: NA; CDR3: CASSPRGRGTNEKLFF; DNA: TGCGCCAGCAGCCCCAGAGGGCGCGGAACTAATGAAAAACTGTTTTTT
size: NA; V: TRBV10-1; J: TRBJ2-1; D: TRBD2; CDR3: CASSGVAAGGNEQFF; DNA: TGCGCCAGCAGTGGGGTTGCAGCGGGAGGCAATGAGCAGTTCTTC
size: NA; V: TRBV4-3; J: TRBJ1-3; D: NA; CDR3: CASSQEFTAISGNTIYF; DNA: TGCGCCAGCAGCCAAGAGTTTACAGCTATCTCTGGAAACACCATATATTTT
size: NA; V: TRBV25-1; J: TRBJ2-1; D: NA; CDR3: CASSGGRGSYNEQFF; DNA: TGTGCCAGCAGTGGGGGGAGGGGGTCCTACAATGAGCAGTTCTTC
size: NA; V: TRBV2; J: TRBJ2-7; D: TRBD1; CDR3: CASSARPGQGPVEQYF; DNA: TGTGCCAGCAGTGCCCGGCCGGGACAGGGGCCGGTCGAGCAGTACTTC
size: few; V: TRBV27; J: TRBJ2-7; D: NA; CDR3: CASSSIPDMPPYEQYF; DNA: TGTGCCAGCAGTTCTATTCCTGACATGCCTCCCTACGAGCAGTACTTC
size: NA; V: TRBV29-1; J: TRBJ1-2; D: NA; CDR3: CSAVSASYGYTF; DNA: TGCAGCGCCGTCAGCGCAAGTTATGGCTACACCTTC
size: NA; V: TRBV28; J: TRBJ2-7; D: TRBD1; CDR3: CASSPGTGGPYEQYF; DNA: TGTGCCAGCAGTCCCGGGACAGGGGGTCCCTACGAGCAGTACTTC
size: NA; V: TRBV7-2; J: TRBJ2-7; D: NA; CDR3: CASSLWDTREQYF; DNA: TGTGCCAGCAGCTTATGGGACACGAGGGAGCAGTACTTC
size: NA; V: TRBV5-8; J: TRBJ2-3; D: NA; CDR3: CASSLPGGWTEPTDTQYF; DNA: TGTGCCAGCAGCCTCCCCGGGGGGTGGACAGAGCCCACAGATACGCAGTATTTT
size: NA; V: TRBV28; J: TRBJ2-7; D: TRBD1; CDR3: CASSLKKGVRGSYEQYF; DNA: TGTGCCAGCAGTTTAAAAAAGGGGGTCAGGGGGTCCTACGAGCAGTACTTC
size: NA; V: TRBV27; J: TRBJ1-1; D: NA; CDR3: CASQSSMNTEAFF; DNA: TGTGCCAGCCAAAGTAGTATGAACACTGAAGCTTTCTTT
size: once; V: TRBV4-1; J: TRBJ2-7; D: NA; CDR3: CASSDTSMGYEQYF; DNA: TGCGCCAGCAGCGATACTAGTATGGGATACGAGCAGTACTTC
size: NA; V: TRBV4-3; J: TRBJ1-1; D: NA; CDR3: CASSQDSGRGRAFF; DNA: TGCGCCAGCAGCCAAGACTCCGGGAGGGGACGGGCTTTCTTT
size: NA; V: TRBV29-1; J: TRBJ2-5; D: NA; CDR3: CSVPTTGEETQYF; DNA: TGCAGCGTTCCCACCACGGGAGAAGAGACCCAGTACTTC
size: NA; V: TRBV29-1; J: TRBJ2-1; D: TRBD2; CDR3: CSVDRSGRAENEQFF; DNA: TGCAGCGTTGATCGAAGCGGGAGGGCAGAAAATGAGCAGTTCTTC
size: few; V: TRBV6-5; J: TRBJ2-7; D: NA; CDR3: CASSYSGGVGNEQYF; DNA: TGTGCCAGCAGTTACTCTGGGGGCGTGGGGAACGAGCAGTACTTC
size: few; V: TRBV4-1; J: TRBJ2-7; D: NA; CDR3: CASSQDRGKPYF; DNA: TGCGCCAGCAGCCAAGATAGGGGAAAGCCGTACTTC